This T cell receptor beta chain was recovered during a study of blood T cells in healthy people across ages. Whole-study results and caveats: Diversity estimates from one million T cells were considered underestimates. Since the PBMCs were unsorted, naive and antigen-experienced cells could not be conclusively compared. A roughly linear age-dependent decrease characterized TCR beta diversity per million T cells.

Primers used in a second PCR of roughly 6 to 12 cycles were a sample-barcoded 5' primer and a J-beta primer mix. Every sample gave at least 2.5 million paired-end reads containing CDR3. TCRdb re-analysed the 5' RACE reads in MiXCR, keeping a single row per CDR3 protein. The sample has 600,000 or so distinct CDR3 sequences, around 21% seen once; the top ten hold around 3.4%. About this clonotype itself: Its antigen is not identified.

Germline CDR1 SGHRS, CDR2 YFSETQ. The CDR3 contains 15 residues. Trimming stripped 0 bases from V and 0 bases from J, with 9 bases between. The V and J genes are TRBV5-1 and TRBJ1-1; unclear D gene. The sequence came from a man aged 70-80 years in good health. The source material was blood. In nucleotides, the CDR3 is TGCGCCAGCAGCTTGGATCCGGGTATGAACACTGAAGCTTTCTTT. Its translation is CASSLDPGMNTEAFF. Filled out from reference TRBV5-1 and TRBJ1-1, the complete variable domain reads KAGVTQTPRYLIKTRGQQVTLSCSPISGHRSVSWYQQTPGQGLQFLFEYFSETQRNKGNFPGRFSGRQFSNSRSEMNVSTLELGDSALYLCASSLDPGMNTEAFFGQGTRLTVV.